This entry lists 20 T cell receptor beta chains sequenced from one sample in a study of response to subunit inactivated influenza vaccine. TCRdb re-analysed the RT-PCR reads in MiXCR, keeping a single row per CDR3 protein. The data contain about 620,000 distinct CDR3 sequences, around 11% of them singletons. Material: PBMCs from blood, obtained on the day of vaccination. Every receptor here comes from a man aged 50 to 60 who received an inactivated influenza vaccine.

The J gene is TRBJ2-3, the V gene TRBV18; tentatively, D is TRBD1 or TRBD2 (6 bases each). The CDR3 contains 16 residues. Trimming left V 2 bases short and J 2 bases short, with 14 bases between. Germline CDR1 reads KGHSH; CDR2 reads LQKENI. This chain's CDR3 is CASSPRRGDVTDTQYF. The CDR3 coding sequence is TGTGCCAGCTCACCAAGAAGGGGGGACGTCACAGATACGCAGTATTTT.

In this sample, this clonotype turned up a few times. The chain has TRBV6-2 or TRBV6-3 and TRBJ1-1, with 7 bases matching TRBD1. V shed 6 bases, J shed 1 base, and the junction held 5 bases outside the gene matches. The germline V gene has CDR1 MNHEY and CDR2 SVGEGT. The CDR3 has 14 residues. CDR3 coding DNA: TGTGCCAGCAGATTACAGGGGTGGAACACTGAAGCTTTCTTT. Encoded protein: CASRLQGWNTEAFF.

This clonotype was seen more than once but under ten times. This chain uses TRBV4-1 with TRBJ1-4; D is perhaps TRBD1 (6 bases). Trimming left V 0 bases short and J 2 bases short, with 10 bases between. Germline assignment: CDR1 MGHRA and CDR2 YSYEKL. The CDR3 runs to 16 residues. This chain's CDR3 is CASSQDRRGTNEKLFF. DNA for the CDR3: TGCGCCAGCAGCCAAGATCGGAGGGGGACTAATGAAAAACTGTTTTTT.

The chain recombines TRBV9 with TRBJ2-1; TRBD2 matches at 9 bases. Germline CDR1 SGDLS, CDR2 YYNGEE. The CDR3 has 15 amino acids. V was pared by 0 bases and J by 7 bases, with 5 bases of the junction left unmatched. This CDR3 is CASSVVGGGGNEQFF. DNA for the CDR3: TGTGCCAGCAGCGTAGTTGGCGGGGGGGGGAATGAGCAGTTCTTC.

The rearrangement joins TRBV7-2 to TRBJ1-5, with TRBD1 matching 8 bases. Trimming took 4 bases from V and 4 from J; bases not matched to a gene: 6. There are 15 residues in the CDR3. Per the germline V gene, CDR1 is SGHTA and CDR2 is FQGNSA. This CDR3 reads CASSSDRATNQPQHF. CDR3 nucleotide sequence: TGTGCCAGCAGCTCGGACAGGGCAACGAATCAGCCCCAGCATTTT. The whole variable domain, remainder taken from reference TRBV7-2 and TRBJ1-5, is GAGVSQSPSNKVTEKGKDVELRCDPISGHTALYWYRQSLGQGLEFLIYFQGNSAPDKSGLPSDRFSAERTGGSVSTLTIQRTQQEDSAVYLCASSSDRATNQPQHFGDGTRLSIL.

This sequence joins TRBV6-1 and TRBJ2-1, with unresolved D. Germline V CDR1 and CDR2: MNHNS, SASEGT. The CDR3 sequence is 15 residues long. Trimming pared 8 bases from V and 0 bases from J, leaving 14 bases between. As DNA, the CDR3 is TGTGCCAGCGGCGTGCGGCCGAACTCCTACAATGAGCAGTTCTTC. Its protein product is CASGVRPNSYNEQFF.

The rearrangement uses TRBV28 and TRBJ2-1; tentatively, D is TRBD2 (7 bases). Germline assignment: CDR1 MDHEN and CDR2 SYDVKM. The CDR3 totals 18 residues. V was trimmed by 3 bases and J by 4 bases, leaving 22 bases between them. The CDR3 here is CASSLRISVGGTYNEQFF. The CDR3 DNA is TGTGCCAGCAGTTTGCGAATATCGGTCGGGGGGACATACAATGAGCAGTTCTTC.

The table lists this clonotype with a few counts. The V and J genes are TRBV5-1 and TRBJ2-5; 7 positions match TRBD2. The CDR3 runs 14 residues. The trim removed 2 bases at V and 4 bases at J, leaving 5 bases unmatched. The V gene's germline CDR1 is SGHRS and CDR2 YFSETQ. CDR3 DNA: TGCGCCAGCAGCTTAGGGACTACGGGAGAGACCCAGTACTTC. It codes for CASSLGTTGETQYF.

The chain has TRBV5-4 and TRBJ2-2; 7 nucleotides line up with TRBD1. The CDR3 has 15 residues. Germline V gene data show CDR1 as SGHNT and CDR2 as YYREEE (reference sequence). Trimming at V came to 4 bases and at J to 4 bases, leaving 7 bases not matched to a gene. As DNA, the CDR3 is TGTGCCAGCAGCAAGGGACAGTCGGGCACCGGGGAGCTGTTTTTT. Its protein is CASSKGQSGTGELFF.

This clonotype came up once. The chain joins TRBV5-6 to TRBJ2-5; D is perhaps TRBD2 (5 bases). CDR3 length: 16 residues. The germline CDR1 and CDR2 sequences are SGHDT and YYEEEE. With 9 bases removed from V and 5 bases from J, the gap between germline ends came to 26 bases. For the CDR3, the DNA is TGTGCCATGGGCCCCGGGGTCCGCTGCCTTCTCGAGACCCAGTACTTC. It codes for CAMGPGVRCLLETQYF.

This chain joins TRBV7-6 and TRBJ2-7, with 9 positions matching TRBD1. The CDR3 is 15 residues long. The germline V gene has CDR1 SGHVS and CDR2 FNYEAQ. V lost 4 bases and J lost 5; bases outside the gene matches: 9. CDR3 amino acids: CASSSPGTGIHEQYF. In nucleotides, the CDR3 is TGTGCCAGCAGCTCCCCCGGGACAGGGATCCACGAGCAGTACTTC.

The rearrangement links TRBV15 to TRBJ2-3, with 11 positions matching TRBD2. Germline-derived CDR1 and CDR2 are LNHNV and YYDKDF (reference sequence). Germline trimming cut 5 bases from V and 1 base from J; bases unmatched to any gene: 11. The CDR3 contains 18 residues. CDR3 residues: CATSGRDLGLAGTDTQYF. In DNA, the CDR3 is TGTGCCACCAGCGGACGGGATCTGGGACTAGCGGGCACAGATACGCAGTATTTT. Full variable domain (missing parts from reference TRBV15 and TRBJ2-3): DAMVIQNPRYQVTQFGKPVTLSCSQTLNHNVMYWYQQKSSQAPKLLFHYYDKDFNNEADTPDNFQSRRPNTSFCFLDIRSPGLGDTAMYLCATSGRDLGLAGTDTQYFGPGTRLTVL.

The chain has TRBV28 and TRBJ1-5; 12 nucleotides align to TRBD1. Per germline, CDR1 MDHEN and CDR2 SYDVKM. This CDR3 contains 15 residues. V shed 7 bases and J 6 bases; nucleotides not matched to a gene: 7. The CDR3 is CASNSGTGGGQPQHF. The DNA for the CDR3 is TGTGCCAGCAATTCCGGGACAGGGGGCGGTCAGCCCCAGCATTTT. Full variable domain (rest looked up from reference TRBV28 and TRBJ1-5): DVKVTQSSRYLVKRTGEKVFLECVQDMDHENMFWYRQDPGLGLRLIYFSYDVKMKEKGDIPEGYSVSREKKERFSLILESASTNQTSMYLCASNSGTGGGQPQHFGDGTRLSIL.

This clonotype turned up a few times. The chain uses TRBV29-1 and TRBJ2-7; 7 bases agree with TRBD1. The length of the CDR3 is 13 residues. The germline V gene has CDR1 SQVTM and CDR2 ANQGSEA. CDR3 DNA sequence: TGCAGTGTGAGGGGACAGACCTCCTACGAGCAGTACTTC. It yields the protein CSVRGQTSYEQYF.

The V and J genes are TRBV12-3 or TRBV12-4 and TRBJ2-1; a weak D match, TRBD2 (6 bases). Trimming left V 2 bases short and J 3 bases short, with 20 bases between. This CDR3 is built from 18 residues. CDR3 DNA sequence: TGTGCCAGCAGTTTAACCCCCGGGAGTGGGGCCAACTACAATGAGCAGTTCTTC. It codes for CASSLTPGSGANYNEQFF.

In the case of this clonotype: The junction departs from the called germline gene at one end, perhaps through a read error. The CDR3 DNA follows: TGCGCCAGAAGCTTGGGGGGGGGCGGGCAGCCCCAGCATTTT. It is translated as CARSLGGGGQPQHF. J is TRBJ1-5 and V is TRBV5-1, with D perhaps TRBD1 (6 bases). CDR3 length: 14 amino acids. The V gene's germline CDR1 is SGHRS and CDR2 YFSETQ. Filled out from reference TRBV5-1 and TRBJ1-5, the complete variable domain reads KAGVTQTPRYLIKTRGQQVTLSCSPISGHRSVSWYQQTPGQGLQFLFEYFSETQRNKGNFPGRFSGRQFSNSRSEMNVSTLELGDSALYLCARSLGGGGQPQHFGDGTRLSIL.

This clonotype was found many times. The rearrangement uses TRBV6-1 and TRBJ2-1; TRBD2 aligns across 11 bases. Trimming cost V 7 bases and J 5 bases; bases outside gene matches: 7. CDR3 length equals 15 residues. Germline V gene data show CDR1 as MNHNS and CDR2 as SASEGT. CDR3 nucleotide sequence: TGTGCCAGCAAAGTTAGCGGGGGGGTGCACAATGAGCAGTTCTTC. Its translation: CASKVSGGVHNEQFF.

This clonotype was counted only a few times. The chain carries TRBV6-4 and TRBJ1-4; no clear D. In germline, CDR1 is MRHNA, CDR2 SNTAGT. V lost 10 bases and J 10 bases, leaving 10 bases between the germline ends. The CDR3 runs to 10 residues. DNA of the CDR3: TGTGCCACCTCACCGGGAAAACTGTTTTTT. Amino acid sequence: CATSPGKLFF.

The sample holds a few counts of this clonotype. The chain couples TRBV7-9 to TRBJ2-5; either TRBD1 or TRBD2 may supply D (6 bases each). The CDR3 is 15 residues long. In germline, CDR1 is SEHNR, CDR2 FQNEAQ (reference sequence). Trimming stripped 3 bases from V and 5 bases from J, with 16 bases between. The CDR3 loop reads CASSFSGAFGETQYF. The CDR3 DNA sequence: TGTGCCAGCAGCTTCTCGGGGGCCTTCGGGGAGACCCAGTACTTC.

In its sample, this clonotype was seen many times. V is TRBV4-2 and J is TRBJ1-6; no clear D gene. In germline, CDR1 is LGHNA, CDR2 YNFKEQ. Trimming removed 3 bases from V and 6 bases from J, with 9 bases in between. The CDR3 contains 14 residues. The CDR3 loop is CASSHRGINSPLHF. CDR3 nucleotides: TGTGCCAGCAGCCACCGGGGTATTAATTCACCCCTCCACTTT.